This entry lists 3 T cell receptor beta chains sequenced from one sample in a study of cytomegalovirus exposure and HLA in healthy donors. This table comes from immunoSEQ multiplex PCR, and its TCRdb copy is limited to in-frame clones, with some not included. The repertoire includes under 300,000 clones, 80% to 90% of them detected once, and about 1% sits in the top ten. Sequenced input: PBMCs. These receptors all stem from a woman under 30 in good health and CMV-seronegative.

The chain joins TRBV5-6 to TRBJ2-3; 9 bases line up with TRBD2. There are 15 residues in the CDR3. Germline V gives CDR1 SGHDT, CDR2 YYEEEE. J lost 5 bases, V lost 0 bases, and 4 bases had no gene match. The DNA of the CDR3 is TGTGCCAGCAGCTTGGGCCTAGCGGGGCAAGATACGCAGTATTTT. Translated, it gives CASSLGLAGQDTQYF. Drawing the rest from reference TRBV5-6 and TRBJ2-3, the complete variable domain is DAGVTQSPTHLIKTRGQQVTLRCSPKSGHDTVSWYQQALGQGPQFIFQYYEEEERQRGNFPDRFSGHQFPNYSSELNVNALLLGDSALYLCASSLGLAGQDTQYFGPGTRLTVL.

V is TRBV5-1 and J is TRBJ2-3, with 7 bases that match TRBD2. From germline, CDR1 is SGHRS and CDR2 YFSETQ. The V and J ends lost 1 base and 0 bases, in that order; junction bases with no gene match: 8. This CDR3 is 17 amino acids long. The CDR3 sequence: CASSLPGSGKSTDTQYF. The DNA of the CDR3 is TGCGCCAGCAGCTTGCCGGGCAGCGGGAAAAGCACAGATACGCAGTATTTT.

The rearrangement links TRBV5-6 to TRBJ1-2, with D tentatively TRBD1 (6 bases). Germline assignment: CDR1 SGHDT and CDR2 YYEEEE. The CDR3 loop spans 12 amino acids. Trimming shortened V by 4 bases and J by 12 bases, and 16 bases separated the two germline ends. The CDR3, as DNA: TGTGCCAGCAGCGGGGGCGCCTGGGTGGACACCTTC. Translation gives CASSGGAWVDTF.